What follows are 12 T cell receptor beta chains derived from one specimen sequenced in a study of control samples from healthy donors and cancer patients. Sequencing was performed with immunoSEQ multiplex PCR; in TCRdb, only in-frame clones are kept and a portion is missing. The sample contains fewer than 120,000 clones, 88% of which appear only once. Material: PBMCs. Receptor source: a woman aged 60-70 years with lung cancer.

The sample holds a few counts of this clone. This chain links TRBV5-6 with TRBJ1-6; tentative D call: TRBD1 (5 bases). Germline CDR1 is SGHDT and CDR2 is YYEEEE. Deletions cut 4 bases from V and 9 bases from J, with 11 bases between. The CDR3 contains 13 residues. This CDR3 reads CASSAQGGSPLHF. CDR3 in DNA: TGTGCCAGCAGCGCTCAGGGAGGTTCACCCCTCCACTTT.

This chain links TRBV7-8 with TRBJ1-2, with D unclear. Trimming stripped 5 bases from V and 0 bases from J, with 10 bases between. The CDR3 spans 14 residues. The germline CDR1 and CDR2 sequences are SGHVS and FQNEAQ. The DNA for the CDR3 is TGTGCCAGCAGCCATAGGACCGCTAACTATGGCTACACCTTC. Amino acid sequence: CASSHRTANYGYTF.

The gene calls are TRBV24-1 and TRBJ1-3; TRBD1 aligns across 8 bases. Germline CDR1 is KGHDR and CDR2 is SFDVKD. CDR3 length equals 24 residues. Germline trimming cut 1 base from V and 3 bases from J; bases unmatched to any gene: 28. The CDR3 spells CATSDLIESDRGPSFTSFGNTIYF. CDR3 bases: TGTGCCACCAGTGATTTAATTGAATCCGACAGGGGCCCTTCATTTACGTCCTTTGGAAACACCATATATTTT.

The CDR3 loop is CASSKVDTQYF. In DNA form, the CDR3 reads TGTGCCAGCAGCAAAGTAGATACGCAGTATTTT. The V call is TRBV12-3 or TRBV12-4, the J call TRBJ2-3; D gene ambiguous. The CDR3 extends over 11 amino acids. Trimming removed 6 bases from V and 5 bases from J, with 6 bases in between.

This chain joins TRBV2 and TRBJ2-1, with D uncertain. This CDR3 is built from 13 residues. Germline CDR1 reads SNHLY; CDR2 reads FYNNEI. V lost 2 bases, J lost 7 bases, and 9 bases lay in between. For the CDR3, the DNA is TGTGCCAGCAGTGAACAGACGTCAAATGAGCAGTTCTTC. It specifies CASSEQTSNEQFF.

The chain carries TRBV14 and TRBJ2-6, with D possibly matching TRBD1 (5 bases). V was pared by 1 base and J by 4 bases, with 11 bases between. The CDR3 is 16 amino acids. Per the germline V gene, CDR1 is SGHDN and CDR2 is FVKESK. The CDR3 coding sequence is TGTGCCAGCAGCCAAGGCGCAGGGTGGGGGGCCAACGTCCTGACTTTC. This sequence encodes CASSQGAGWGANVLTF.

This chain links TRBV7-9 with TRBJ2-5, with D tentatively TRBD1 (6 bases). This CDR3 spans 14 amino acids. Trimming took off 3 bases at V and 2 bases at J, with 10 bases between the two ends. Looked up from germline, CDR1 is SEHNR and CDR2 is FQNEAQ (reference sequence). The CDR3 sequence: CASSFQGIQETQYF. The DNA of the CDR3 is TGTGCCAGCAGCTTTCAGGGGATTCAAGAGACCCAGTACTTC.

The CDR3 spells CASSLEGTSGVTYEQYF. CDR3 DNA sequence: TGTGCCAGCAGCTTAGAGGGGACTAGCGGGGTTACCTACGAGCAGTACTTC. The gene calls are TRBV7-2 and TRBJ2-7; 13 bases are shared with TRBD2. CDR1 and CDR2 (germline): SGHTA, FQGNSA. This CDR3 is 17 amino acids long. V dropped 1 base and J dropped 2; count of bases not matched to a gene: 5.

The rearrangement joins TRBV6-6 to TRBJ2-7; D not resolved. The V end was cut by 10 bases, the J end by 3 bases, with 7 bases between. The CDR3 is 10 amino acids. CDR1 MNHNY and CDR2 SVGAGI come from the germline V gene (reference sequence). CDR3 residues: CATFYYEQYF. CDR3 coding DNA: TGTGCCACATTTTACTACGAGCAGTACTTC.

This sequence joins TRBV19 and TRBJ1-1; no firm D call. Germline values: CDR1 LNHDA, CDR2 SQIVND (reference sequence). V was cut by 3 bases and J by 3 bases, with 11 bases left in between. This CDR3 contains 14 residues. The CDR3 is CASSMGQAHTEAFF. CDR3 DNA sequence: TGTGCCAGTAGTATGGGCCAGGCACACACTGAAGCTTTCTTT.

This clone appeared a single time. The rearrangement links TRBV19 to TRBJ1-2; 7 positions match TRBD1. This CDR3 is 14 amino acids long. Per the germline V gene, CDR1 is LNHDA and CDR2 is SQIVND (reference sequence). The V segment lost 3 bases and the J segment 4 bases; nucleotides outside the gene matches: 5. CDR3 bases: TGTGCCAGTAGTATCGGGACAGCTTCCTATGGCTACACCTTC. This sequence encodes CASSIGTASYGYTF.

This chain links TRBV7-3 with TRBJ1-1, with a tentative D call TRBD1 (6 bases). The germline gives CDR1 SGHTA, CDR2 FQGTGA. The CDR3 covers 14 residues. V lost 4 bases, J lost 4 bases, and 13 bases lay in between. CDR3 sequence (DNA): TGTGCCAGCAGCTCGTCTGGGGGCGCCACTGAAGCTTTCTTT. Translation gives CASSSSGGATEAFF.